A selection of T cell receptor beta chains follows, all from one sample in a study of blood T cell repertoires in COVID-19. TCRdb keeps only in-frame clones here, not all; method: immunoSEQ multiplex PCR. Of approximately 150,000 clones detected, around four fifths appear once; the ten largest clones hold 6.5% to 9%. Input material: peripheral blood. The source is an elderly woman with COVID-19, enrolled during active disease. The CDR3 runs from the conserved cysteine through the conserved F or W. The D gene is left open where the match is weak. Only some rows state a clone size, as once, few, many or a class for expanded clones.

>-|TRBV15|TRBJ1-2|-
CATSRDGHGYTF
TGTGCCACCAGCAGAGATGGGCATGGCTACACCTTC
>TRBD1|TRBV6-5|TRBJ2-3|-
CASRPNPGQGQYF
TGTGCCAGCAGACCCAACCCGGGACAGGGGCAGTATTTT
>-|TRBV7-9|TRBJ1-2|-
CASSLSGNNYGYTF
TGTGCCAGCAGCTTATCCGGGAATAACTATGGCTACACCTTC
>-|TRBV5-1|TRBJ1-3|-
CASSLEEAGNTIYF
TGCGCCAGCAGCTTGGAAGAGGCTGGAAACACCATATATTTT
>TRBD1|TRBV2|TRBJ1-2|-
CASGDSINYGYTF
TGTGCCAGTGGGGACAGCATAAACTATGGCTACACCTTC
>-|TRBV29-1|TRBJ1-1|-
CSVPPGNTEAFF
TGCAGCGTTCCTCCAGGAAACACTGAAGCTTTCTTT
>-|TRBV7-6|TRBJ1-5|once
CASSLATAVGNSNQPQHF
TGTGCCAGCAGCTTAGCGACAGCCGTAGGTAATAGCAATCAGCCCCAGCATTTT
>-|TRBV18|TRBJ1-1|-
CASSPIRTPNTEAFF
TGTGCCAGCTCACCAATTCGGACACCGAACACTGAAGCTTTCTTT
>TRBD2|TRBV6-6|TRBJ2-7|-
CASSRLAFPYEQYF
TGTGCCAGCAGCAGACTAGCGTTCCCCTACGAGCAGTACTTC
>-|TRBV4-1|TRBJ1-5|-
CASSQTGQVRSNQPQHF
TGCGCCAGCAGCCAAACAGGGCAAGTCCGTAGCAATCAGCCCCAGCATTTT
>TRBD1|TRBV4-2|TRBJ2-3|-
CASSLKATGGLSTDTQYF
TGTGCCAGCAGCCTAAAGGCGACAGGGGGCTTAAGCACAGATACGCAGTATTTT
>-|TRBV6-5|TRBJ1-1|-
CASSRNLNTEAFF
TGTGCCAGCAGCAGAAATCTGAACACTGAAGCTTTCTTT
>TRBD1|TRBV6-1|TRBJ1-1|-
CASSEQGAMNTEAFF
TGTGCCAGCAGTGAACAGGGGGCGATGAACACTGAAGCTTTCTTT
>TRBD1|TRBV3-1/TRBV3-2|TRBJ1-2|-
CASSSGGNYGYTF
TGTGCCAGCAGCTCAGGGGGCAACTATGGCTACACCTTC
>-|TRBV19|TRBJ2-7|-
CASSPPPGIKVYEQYF
TGTGCCAGTAGTCCCCCCCCAGGGATCAAGGTCTACGAGCAGTACTTC
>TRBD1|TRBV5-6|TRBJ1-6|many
CASSMTGIQSPLHF
TGTGCCAGCAGCATGACAGGGATCCAATCACCCCTCCACTTT
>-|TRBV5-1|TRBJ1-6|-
CASSQEQGSGNSPLHF
TGCGCCAGCAGCCAAGAACAGGGTTCGGGTAATTCACCCCTCCACTTT
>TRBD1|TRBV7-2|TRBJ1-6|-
CASSIRPGQGGSPLHF
TGTGCCAGCAGCATTCGACCGGGACAGGGAGGGTCACCCCTCCACTTT
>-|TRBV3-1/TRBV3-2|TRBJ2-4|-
CASSQDQTSAGPRDIQYF
TGTGCCAGCAGCCAAGATCAGACGAGTGCGGGCCCGAGGGACATTCAGTACTTC
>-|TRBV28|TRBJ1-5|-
CASRGGGGNQPQHF
TGTGCCAGCCGGGGAGGGGGGGGCAATCAGCCCCAGCATTTT
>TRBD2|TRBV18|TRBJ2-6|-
CASSPGTSGSGANVLTF
TGTGCCAGCTCACCCGGGACTAGCGGCTCTGGGGCCAACGTCCTGACTTTC
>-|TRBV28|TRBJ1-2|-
CASSLPHGSDNYGYTF
TGTGCCAGCAGTTTACCACACGGGAGCGATAACTATGGCTACACCTTC
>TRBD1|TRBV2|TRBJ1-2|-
CASVLSPLAGQGANYGYTF
TGTGCCAGCGTACTCTCTCCCCTAGCTGGACAGGGGGCGAACTATGGCTACACCTTC
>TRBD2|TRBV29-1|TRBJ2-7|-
CSVVSVVAGEDEQYF
TGCAGCGTTGTTTCGGTCGTCGCGGGAGAGGACGAGCAGTACTTC
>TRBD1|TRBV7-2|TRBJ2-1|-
CASSSRGGTGLYNEQFF
TGTGCCAGCAGCTCCAGGGGGGGGACAGGGCTTTACAATGAGCAGTTCTTC
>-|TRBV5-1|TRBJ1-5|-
CASSLAGNQPQHF
TGCGCCAGCAGCTTGGCGGGGAATCAGCCCCAGCATTTT
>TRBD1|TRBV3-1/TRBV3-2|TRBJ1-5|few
CASSLQQGSQPQHF
TGTGCCAGCAGCCTCCAACAGGGGTCACAGCCCCAGCATTTT
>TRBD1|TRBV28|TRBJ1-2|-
CASRGAGGGYGYTF
TGTGCCAGCAGGGGGGCAGGGGGCGGCTATGGCTACACCTTC
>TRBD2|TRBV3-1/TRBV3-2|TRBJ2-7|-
CASSQGGGYEQYF
TGTGCCAGCAGCCAAGGGGGGGGCTACGAGCAGTACTTC
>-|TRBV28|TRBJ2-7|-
CASTGGVEQYF
TGTGCCAGCACTGGGGGCGTCGAGCAGTACTTC
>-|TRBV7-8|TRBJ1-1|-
CASSVFWGRGEDTEAFF
TGTGCCAGCAGCGTTTTCTGGGGCAGGGGCGAGGACACTGAAGCTTTCTTT
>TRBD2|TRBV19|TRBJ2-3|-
CASSTTLAGTDTQYF
TGTGCCAGTAGTACAACCCTAGCGGGCACAGATACGCAGTATTTT
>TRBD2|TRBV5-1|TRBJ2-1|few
CASSPGLAGAYNEQFF
TGCGCCAGCAGCCCAGGACTAGCGGGGGCCTACAATGAGCAGTTCTTC
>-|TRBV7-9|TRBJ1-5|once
CASSLGRDEPQHF
TGTGCCAGCAGCTTGGGCAGGGATGAGCCCCAGCATTTT
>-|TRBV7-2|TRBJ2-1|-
CASSLLGAVYNEQFF
TGTGCCAGCAGCTTATTGGGGGCAGTCTACAATGAGCAGTTCTTC
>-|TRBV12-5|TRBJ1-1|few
CASGLVLGQWTEAFF
TGTGCTAGTGGTTTGGTACTGGGGCAGTGGACTGAAGCTTTCTTT
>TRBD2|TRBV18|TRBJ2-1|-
CASSPPSGRALNEQFF
TGTGCCAGCTCACCACCTAGCGGGAGGGCCTTGAATGAGCAGTTCTTC
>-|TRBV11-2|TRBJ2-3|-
CASSLEPTSTQYF
TGTGCCAGCAGCTTGGAGCCAACTAGCACGCAGTATTTT
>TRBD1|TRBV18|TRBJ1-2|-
CASSPPGQGPYGYTF
TGTGCCAGCTCACCACCGGGACAGGGGCCCTATGGCTACACCTTC
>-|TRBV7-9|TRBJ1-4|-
CASEFEGTATNEKLFF
TGTGCCAGCGAATTTGAGGGAACTGCAACTAATGAAAAACTGTTTTTT
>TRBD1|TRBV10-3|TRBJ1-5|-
CAISVTGGQPQHF
TGTGCCATCAGTGTAACAGGGGGCCAGCCCCAGCATTTT
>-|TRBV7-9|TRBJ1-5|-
CASSLASVYQPQHF
TGTGCCAGCAGCTTAGCATCGGTCTATCAGCCCCAGCATTTT
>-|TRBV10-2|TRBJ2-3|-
CASKSRDSTDTQYF
TGCGCCAGCAAGAGCCGGGACTCCACGGATACGCAGTATTTT
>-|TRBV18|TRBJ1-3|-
CASSPGAAYTIYF
TGTGCCAGCTCACCTGGGGCAGCGTACACCATATATTTT
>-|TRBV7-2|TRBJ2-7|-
CASSLAAGISYEQYF
TGTGCCAGCAGCTTAGCTGCGGGGATCTCCTACGAGCAGTACTTC
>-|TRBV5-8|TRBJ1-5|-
CASTLPGGPDQPQHF
TGTGCCAGCACCCTACCCGGGGGGCCGGATCAGCCCCAGCATTTT
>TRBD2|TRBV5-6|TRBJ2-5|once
CASSYGLAETQYF
TGTGCCAGCAGCTACGGACTAGCGGAGACCCAGTACTTC
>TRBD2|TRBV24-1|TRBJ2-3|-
CATGPGLEGTQYF
TGTGCCACGGGACCGGGACTAGAGGGTACGCAGTATTTT
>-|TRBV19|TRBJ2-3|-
CASSSRQGSDTQYF
TGTGCCAGTAGTAGTCGGCAGGGTTCGGATACGCAGTATTTT
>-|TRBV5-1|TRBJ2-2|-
CASSVVRGTGELFF
TGCGCCAGCAGCGTGGTTAGGGGGACCGGGGAGCTGTTTTTT
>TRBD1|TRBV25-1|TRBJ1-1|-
CASSDPGTGGTEAFF
TGTGCCAGCAGTGACCCCGGGACAGGGGGCACTGAAGCTTTCTTT
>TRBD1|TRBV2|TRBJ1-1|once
CASSLLGQAQNEAFF
TGTGCCAGCAGCCTCCTGGGACAGGCTCAGAATGAAGCTTTCTTT
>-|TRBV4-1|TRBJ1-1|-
CASSQGQRNTEAFF
TGCGCCAGCAGCCAAGGACAGAGGAACACTGAAGCTTTCTTT
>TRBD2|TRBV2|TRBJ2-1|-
CASLTSAGGRNEQFF
TGTGCCAGCCTAACCTCAGCGGGGGGCCGCAATGAGCAGTTCTTC